A single sample gave rise to the 21 T cell receptor beta chains below, sequenced in a study of OX40 agonist ivuxolimab in advanced cancers. Profiled with immunoSEQ multiplex PCR; TCRdb holds only in-frame clones, not every one. Of over 20,000 clones listed, around nine tenths are singletons. Sequenced here: CD4+ or CD8+ T cells sorted from blood, sampled in a trial of the OX40 agonist ivuxolimab. Receptors originate from an adult with an advanced solid tumor such as melanoma, head and neck, liver or kidney cancer.

The chain is built from TRBV7-9 and TRBJ1-2, with D possibly being TRBD1 (6 bases). Germline CDR1 is SEHNR and CDR2 is FQNEAQ (reference sequence). The V and J ends lost 3 bases and 6 bases respectively, with 14 bases between them. This CDR3 is 14 amino acids long. The CDR3 region has the DNA TGTGCCAGCAGCTTTCAGGGGTTCGAGAATGGCTACACCTTC. Protein: CASSFQGFENGYTF.

The DNA for the CDR3 is TGTGCCAGCAGCTTCCCCGGGCGGGGGGAATACAATGAGCAGTTCTTC. This translates into CASSFPGRGEYNEQFF. The V gene is TRBV7-9, the J gene TRBJ2-1; TRBD2 aligns across 8 bases. This CDR3 comprises 16 residues. Looked up from germline, CDR1 is SEHNR and CDR2 is FQNEAQ (reference sequence). After removal of 3 bases from V and 4 bases from J, the junction contained 8 bases not matched to a gene. Complete variable domain (other parts from reference TRBV7-9 and TRBJ2-1): DTGVSQNPRHKITKRGQNVTFRCDPISEHNRLYWYRQTLGQGPEFLTYFQNEAQLEKSRLLSDRFSAERPKGSFSTLEIQRTEQGDSAMYLCASSFPGRGEYNEQFFGPGTRLTVL.

The V gene is TRBV27, the J gene TRBJ1-6; perhaps TRBD1 as D (5 bases). This CDR3 contains 14 residues. The ends were cut back, 5 bases at V and 5 bases at J, with 10 bases in the middle. Germline CDR1 and CDR2: MNHEY and SMNVEV (reference sequence). CDR3: CASSNGADNSPLHF. The CDR3 DNA follows: TGTGCCAGCAGTAATGGGGCAGATAATTCACCCCTCCACTTT.

V is TRBV28 and J is TRBJ2-1; D unresolved. There are 14 residues in the CDR3. CDR1 is MDHEN, CDR2 SYDVKM, per germline. Trimming stripped 2 bases from V and 10 bases from J, with 15 bases between. The CDR3 region is CASSLRLQAEEQFF. CDR3 in DNA: TGTGCCAGCAGTTTAAGACTTCAGGCTGAGGAGCAGTTCTTC.

The gene calls are TRBV6-5 and TRBJ2-5; D assignment may be TRBD1 or TRBD2 (5 bases each). This CDR3 spans 15 amino acids. Looked up from germline, CDR1 is MNHEY and CDR2 is SVGAGI. Deletions cut 2 bases from V and 1 base from J, with 11 bases between. CDR3 bases: TGTGCCAGCAGTTACGAGGTTGGGGGCCAAGAGACCCAGTACTTC. This sequence encodes CASSYEVGGQETQYF.

The rearrangement links TRBV19 to TRBJ2-1; D tentatively fits TRBD1 or TRBD2 (6 bases each). V lost 3 bases, J lost 7 bases, and 13 bases lay in between. This CDR3 comprises 14 residues. The germline V gene has CDR1 LNHDA and CDR2 SQIVND (reference sequence). CDR3 sequence: CASSIGGGLNEQFF. CDR3 nucleotide sequence: TGTGCCAGTAGTATTGGTGGGGGGCTGAATGAGCAGTTCTTC.

The chain joins TRBV25-1 to TRBJ2-4, with TRBD1 matching 9 bases. The junction had 8 bases not matched to a gene; V was cut back by 2 bases and J by 6 bases. The germline V gene encodes CDR1 MGHDK and CDR2 SYGVNS. This CDR3 has 16 amino acids. CDR3 coding DNA: TGTGCCAGCAGTGAAACAGGGGGCATTGGGGGAAACATTCAGTACTTC. As protein: CASSETGGIGGNIQYF.

The chain joins TRBV2 to TRBJ2-5; D may be TRBD1 or TRBD2 (5 bases each). V lost 6 bases and J lost 5, with 10 bases in between. CDR3 length: 12 residues. Germline V lookup: CDR1 SNHLY, CDR2 FYNNEI. The CDR3 here is CASRGDEETQYF. Here the CDR3 DNA reads TGTGCCAGCAGAGGGGACGAGGAGACCCAGTACTTC. Full variable domain (remainder filled in from reference TRBV2 and TRBJ2-5): EPEVTQTPSHQVTQMGQEVILRCVPISNHLYFYWYRQILGQKVEFLVSFYNNEISEKSEIFDDQFSVERPDGSNFTLKIRSTKLEDSAMYFCASRGDEETQYFGPGTRLLVL.

The gene calls are TRBV6-5 and TRBJ2-7; 7 bases map to TRBD1. The CDR3 is made up of 14 amino acids. V was clipped by 6 bases and J by 2 bases; unmatched bases: 7. Germline V gives CDR1 MNHEY, CDR2 SVGAGI. CDR3 sequence (DNA): TGTGCCAGCAGCCCCTATGACAGGGCCTACGAGCAGTACTTC. Encoded protein: CASSPYDRAYEQYF.

In this sample, this clone turned up a few times. V gene TRBV27 combines with J gene TRBJ2-7; D remains unclear. CDR3 length: 12 amino acids. In germline, CDR1 is MNHEY, CDR2 SMNVEV (reference sequence). V lost 2 bases and J lost 4, with 6 bases in between. CDR3 protein: CASSLDGYEQYF. The CDR3 DNA follows: TGTGCCAGCAGTTTAGACGGGTACGAGCAGTACTTC.

The chain recombines TRBV10-1 with TRBJ2-3; D possibly corresponds to TRBD1 (6 bases). The V end was cut by 2 bases, the J end by 4 bases, with 16 bases between. From germline, CDR1 is WNHNN and CDR2 SYGVQD (reference sequence). The CDR3 is made up of 16 amino acids. Here the CDR3 DNA reads TGCGCCAGCAGTGAGCCCAAACAGGGTATCCCAGATACGCAGTATTTT. This gives the protein CASSEPKQGIPDTQYF.

This chain joins TRBV7-9 and TRBJ2-1; 7 nucleotides align to TRBD2. The CDR3 has 15 residues. V lost 4 bases and J lost 4; bases outside the gene matches: 7. CDR1 and CDR2 from the germline V gene are SEHNR and FQNEAQ (reference sequence). Here the CDR3 reads CASSSLVGGYNEQFF. CDR3 DNA: TGTGCCAGCAGCTCATTGGTGGGGGGGTACAATGAGCAGTTCTTC.

This chain joins TRBV6-5 and TRBJ2-7; a weak D match, TRBD2 (7 bases). CDR3 length: 14 residues. From germline, CDR1 is MNHEY and CDR2 SVGAGI. The V gene lost 2 bases and the J gene lost 2 bases, with 10 bases spanning the gap. The CDR3 DNA reads TGTGCCAGCAGTTACGAGGGGGGGCCCTACGAGCAGTACTTC. Amino acids: CASSYEGGPYEQYF.

The V and J genes are TRBV13 and TRBJ2-7; TRBD1 is a possible D gene (6 bases). Germline loops: CDR1 PRHDT, CDR2 FYEKMQ (reference sequence). This CDR3 region has 15 residues. Between the trimmed V and J ends, which lost 0 bases and 3 bases, there was a span of 12 bases. CDR3 DNA sequence: TGTGCCAGCAGCTTAGGCTACAGGGAGTTCTACGAGCAGTACTTC. This encodes CASSLGYREFYEQYF.

V gene TRBV11-3 combines with J gene TRBJ2-7; a possible D gene is TRBD2 (6 bases). From germline, CDR1 is SGHNT and CDR2 YENEEA. The V gene lost 5 bases and the J gene lost 1 base, with 9 bases spanning the gap. The CDR3 runs to 13 residues. The CDR3 sequence is CASSPGTSYEQYF. DNA for the CDR3: TGTGCCAGCAGCCCTGGGACTTCCTACGAGCAGTACTTC. The full variable domain, with the rest looked up from reference TRBV11-3 and TRBJ2-7, is EAGVVQSPRYKIIEKKQPVAFWCNPISGHNTLYWYLQNLGQGPELLIRYENEEAVDDSQLPKDRFSAERLKGVDSTLKIQPAELGDSAVYLCASSPGTSYEQYFGPGTRLTVT.

The chain carries TRBV4-3 and TRBJ1-2, with a tentative D call TRBD1 (6 bases). Trimming shortened V by 0 bases and J by 8 bases, and 19 bases separated the two germline ends. CDR3 length: 16 amino acids. Per the germline V gene, CDR1 is LGHNA and CDR2 is YSLEER. CDR3 protein: CASSQDRASPGGGYTF. The CDR3 DNA reads as TGCGCCAGCAGCCAAGATCGCGCATCTCCCGGGGGCGGCTACACCTTC.

This chain uses TRBV9 with TRBJ2-7; D unclear. The CDR3 contains 13 residues. Trimming pared 4 bases from V and 4 bases from J, leaving 12 bases between. Germline CDR1 SGDLS, CDR2 YYNGEE. The CDR3 reads CASSPKQGYEQYF. As DNA, the CDR3 is TGTGCCAGCAGCCCCAAGCAAGGATACGAGCAGTACTTC.

The rearrangement joins TRBV5-6 to TRBJ1-3; D is undetermined. Germline-derived CDR1 and CDR2 are SGHDT and YYEEEE. The CDR3 has 14 amino acids. V was pared by 3 bases and J by 7 bases, with 14 bases between. CDR3 region: CASSSVNIGNTIYF. The CDR3 coding sequence is TGTGCCAGCAGCTCGGTTAACATAGGGAACACCATATATTTT.

The chain has TRBV4-2 and TRBJ1-1; perhaps TRBD1 as D (5 bases). Germline CDR1 is LGHNA and CDR2 is YNFKEQ. The CDR3 is 13 amino acids. The ends were cut back, 0 bases at V and 10 bases at J, with 12 bases in the middle. The CDR3 nucleotides are TGTGCCAGCAGCCAAGAGAGCGGGGGAGGAGCTTTCTTT. It translates to CASSQESGGGAFF.

In this sample, this clone is medium-sized (0.01 to 0.1%). This chain connects TRBV7-6 to TRBJ1-5, with 9 bases that match TRBD1. The CDR3 extends over 15 amino acids. V lost 1 base, J lost 5 bases, and 3 bases stayed unmatched. The germline V gene encodes CDR1 SGHVS and CDR2 FNYEAQ. CDR3 bases: TGTGCCAGCAGCTTAGGGAACAGGGGGCATCAGCCCCAGCATTTT. Protein: CASSLGNRGHQPQHF.

The rearrangement uses TRBV7-3 and TRBJ1-1; D may be TRBD1 (6 bases). CDR3 length: 14 amino acids. Germline V gives CDR1 SGHTA, CDR2 FQGTGA. The V and J ends lost 5 bases and 4 bases respectively, with 14 bases between them. CDR3 sequence reads: CASSPGAGVTEAFF. The CDR3 coding sequence is TGTGCCAGCAGCCCAGGGGCGGGGGTCACTGAAGCTTTCTTT.